This TCR beta chain was sequenced in a study of blood T cell repertoires in COVID-19. The overall study: T cells, B-cell-depleted T cells, or PBMCs supplied cDNA or gDNA.

The protocol was immunoSEQ multiplex PCR, while the TCRdb copy is restricted to in-frame clones and leaves out a portion. The profile shows about 360,000 clones, about 88% of them singletons. This clone occurred many times. The CDR3 is 13 amino acids. CDR1 is SGHTA, CDR2 FQGNSA, per germline. J was trimmed by 6 bases and V by 5 bases; bases with no gene match: 5. The chain joins TRBV7-2 to TRBJ2-5; TRBD1 agrees at 8 bases. This TCR was recovered from a human donor in a cohort sampled during active COVID-19. Sequenced sample: peripheral blood. The CDR3 here is CASSTQGGKTQYF. The CDR3 DNA is TGTGCCAGCAGCACACAGGGGGGAAAGACCCAGTACTTC.